Listed here are 5 T cell receptor beta chains from one sample, sequenced in a study of blood T cell repertoires in COVID-19. Clones were sequenced by immunoSEQ multiplex PCR, and TCRdb holds only the in-frame ones, with some missing. The sample contains tens of thousands of clones, over 90% of which appear only once. The sequencing sample was made of peripheral blood. The receptors derive from a middle-aged man with active COVID-19.

The rearrangement joins TRBV10-3 to TRBJ2-2; 10 nucleotides agree with TRBD2. The CDR3 runs 15 residues. V lost 3 bases to trimming and J lost 6 bases; unmatched junction nucleotides: 4. Germline CDR1 and CDR2: ENHRY and SYGVKD. CDR3 in DNA: TGTGCCATCAGTGAACTAGCGGGAACTCCCGGGGAGCTGTTTTTT. Amino acids: CAISELAGTPGELFF.

The chain has TRBV18 and TRBJ1-6, with D hard to call. V dropped 1 base and J dropped 4 bases, with 5 bases sitting between them. Germline-derived CDR1 and CDR2 are KGHSH and LQKENI. The CDR3 has 14 amino acids. CDR3 DNA: TGTGCCAGCTCACCACTCGGTTATAATTCACCCCTCCACTTT. This codes for CASSPLGYNSPLHF.

The gene calls are TRBV11-2 and TRBJ2-7; 12 positions match TRBD2. Losses at the gene ends were 4 bases for V and 2 bases for J; bases not matched to a gene: 3. This CDR3 has 15 residues. CDR1 is SGHAT and CDR2 is FQNNGV in the germline V gene. The CDR3 DNA reads as TGTGCCAGCAGCTCAGGACTAGCGGGGACCTACGAGCAGTACTTC. Encoded protein: CASSSGLAGTYEQYF.

The V call is TRBV10-2, the J call TRBJ2-7, with 9 positions matching TRBD2. V gave up 6 bases and J gave up 4 bases; unmatched junction bases: 10. In germline, CDR1 is WSHSY, CDR2 SAAADI. The CDR3 runs to 15 residues. In nucleotides, the CDR3 is TGCGCCAGCAGGGCCGGGACTAGCAAAGTTTACGAGCAGTACTTC. Amino acids: CASRAGTSKVYEQYF.

J is TRBJ1-6 and V is TRBV4-1; 9 nucleotides match TRBD1. CDR3 size: 15 residues. V gave up 3 bases and J gave up 9 bases; unmatched junction bases: 6. Germline V gene lookup returns CDR1 MGHRA and CDR2 YSYEKL. In DNA form, the CDR3 reads TGCGCCAGCAGCCAGATACAGGGGGCAGGTTCACCCCTCCACTTT. Its translation is CASSQIQGAGSPLHF.